The 13 T cell receptor beta chains presented below share a single source sample, sequenced in a study of long-term antiretroviral therapy in people with HIV. Runs used v3.0 of the immunoSEQ assay and were done at survey level. This table comes from immunoSEQ multiplex PCR, and its TCRdb copy is limited to in-frame clones, with some not included. The data hold 25,000 to 35,000 clones, with about three quarters observed a single time. The specimen comprised unsorted PBMCs, sampled 3.1 years after starting antiretroviral therapy. The receptors here all came from a woman between 45 and 65 years old with HIV.

The chain has TRBV6-1 and TRBJ2-5; a possible D gene is TRBD2 (6 bases). The CDR3 extends over 15 amino acids. Germline-derived CDR1 and CDR2 are MNHNS and SASEGT. V was clipped by 4 bases and J by 3 bases, with 15 bases between them. CDR3 DNA: TGTGCCAGCAGTGGGGTGGCGGGATGGAAAGAGACCCAGTACTTC. Translation: CASSGVAGWKETQYF.

This clone was counted once. The V and J genes are TRBV6-1 and TRBJ1-5; 9 nucleotides line up with TRBD1. J lost 0 bases, V lost 4 bases, and 10 bases had no gene match. The CDR3 sequence is 18 residues long. Germline lookup yields CDR1 MNHNS and CDR2 SASEGT. The CDR3 here is CASSARTGAVYSNQPQHF. In DNA, the CDR3 is TGTGCCAGCAGTGCTCGGACAGGGGCGGTTTATAGCAATCAGCCCCAGCATTTT.

The chain combines TRBV5-4 with TRBJ1-1, with a tentative D call TRBD1 (6 bases). The V end lost 1 base, the J end lost 8 bases, and 15 bases lay between the germline ends. The germline gives CDR1 SGHNT, CDR2 YYREEE (reference sequence). There are 14 residues in the CDR3. The CDR3 is CASSLQGPYPEAFF. CDR3 coding DNA: TGTGCCAGCAGCTTGCAGGGGCCGTATCCCGAAGCTTTCTTT.

The chain carries TRBV12-5 and TRBJ2-5; TRBD1 aligns across 11 bases. Losses at the gene ends were 2 bases for V and 5 bases for J; bases not matched to a gene: 7. CDR1 is LGHNT and CDR2 is FRNRAP in the germline V gene. The CDR3 extends over 16 amino acids. The DNA of the CDR3 is TGTGCTAGTGGTTTGCTCCCGGGACAGGGGGACGAGACCCAGTACTTC. The encoded protein is CASGLLPGQGDETQYF.

This chain joins TRBV6-1 and TRBJ2-2; 8 bases are a match to TRBD2. CDR1 and CDR2 from the germline V gene are MNHNS and SASEGT. Trimming took 5 bases from V and 5 from J; bases not matched to a gene: 7. The CDR3 totals 15 residues. The CDR3: CASSFFGGATGELFF. The CDR3, as DNA: TGTGCCAGCAGTTTCTTCGGGGGGGCAACCGGGGAGCTGTTTTTT.

This clone was found once. V gene TRBV9 combines with J gene TRBJ2-1; D remains unclear. Between the trimmed V and J ends, which lost 4 bases and 5 bases, there was a span of 7 bases. Germline assignment: CDR1 SGDLS and CDR2 YYNGEE. This CDR3 is 12 amino acids long. The CDR3 DNA follows: TGTGCCAGCAGCCCCCTCGACAATGAGCAGTTCTTC. Residues: CASSPLDNEQFF.

CDR3 region: CASSEDPGGEQYV. As DNA, the CDR3 is TGTGCCAGCAGTGAAGATCCAGGGGGCGAGCAGTACGTC. This sequence joins TRBV6-1 and TRBJ2-7; TRBD1 agrees at 7 bases. J was trimmed by 6 bases and V by 1 base; bases with no gene match: 3. CDR1 MNHNS and CDR2 SASEGT come from the germline V gene. CDR3 length equals 13 residues.

The V gene is TRBV7-8, the J gene TRBJ1-2, with D perhaps matching TRBD1 (5 bases). CDR3 length equals 15 residues. The germline V gene has CDR1 SGHVS and CDR2 FQNEAQ. Trimming cost V 5 bases and J 3 bases, with 16 bases left between them. The CDR3 DNA is TGTGCCAGCAGCCCAGTTCCAGGGTCGTACTATGGCTACACCTTC. This codes for CASSPVPGSYYGYTF.

The chain combines TRBV5-6 with TRBJ1-5; 9 nucleotides match TRBD1. Germline V gives CDR1 SGHDT, CDR2 YYEEEE. The CDR3 contains 14 residues. J lost 4 bases, V lost 6 bases, and 5 bases had no gene match. The DNA for the CDR3 is TGTGCCAGCAACTACGGGACAGGGAATCAGCCCCAGCATTTT. Translation gives CASNYGTGNQPQHF.

V usage is TRBV7-8 and J usage is TRBJ1-4; D is perhaps TRBD1 (6 bases). Germline CDR1 reads SGHVS; CDR2 reads FQNEAQ. Trimming stripped 2 bases from V and 8 bases from J, with 15 bases between. The CDR3 loop spans 15 amino acids. This chain's CDR3 is CASSLNTGLKEKLFF. As DNA, the CDR3 is TGTGCCAGCAGCTTAAATACAGGGCTCAAGGAAAAACTGTTTTTT. Using reference TRBV7-8 and TRBJ1-4 for the parts outside the CDR3, the full variable domain is GAGVSQSPRYKVAKRGQDVALRCDPISGHVSLFWYQQALGQGPEFLTYFQNEAQLDKSGLPSDRFFAERPEGSVSTLKIQRTQQEDSAVYLCASSLNTGLKEKLFFGSGTQLSVL.

The rearrangement links TRBV10-3 to TRBJ2-2, with 11 bases identical to TRBD1. The CDR3 has 15 amino acids. Per germline, CDR1 ENHRY and CDR2 SYGVKD. The V and J ends lost 4 bases and 5 bases, in that order; junction bases with no gene match: 3. The DNA for the CDR3 is TGTGCCATCAGTGGGGACAGGGGGGGGACCGGGGAGCTGTTTTTT. Translation: CAISGDRGGTGELFF.

This chain connects TRBV28 to TRBJ1-4, with 9 nucleotides matching TRBD1. Trimming removed 3 bases from V and 5 bases from J; junction bases left unmatched: 10. Germline V CDR1 and CDR2: MDHEN, SYDVKM. This CDR3 is 17 amino acids long. This CDR3 reads CASSFVLDRGGNEKLFF. CDR3 coding DNA: TGTGCCAGCAGTTTTGTACTGGACAGGGGTGGAAATGAAAAACTGTTTTTT.

V gene TRBV9 combines with J gene TRBJ2-3; D might be TRBD1 (6 bases). The CDR3 loop spans 13 amino acids. In germline, CDR1 is SGDLS, CDR2 YYNGEE. The V and J ends lost 3 bases and 3 bases respectively, with 8 bases between them. This CDR3 reads CASSGTATDTQYF. The CDR3 DNA sequence: TGTGCCAGCAGCGGGACAGCTACAGATACGCAGTATTTT.